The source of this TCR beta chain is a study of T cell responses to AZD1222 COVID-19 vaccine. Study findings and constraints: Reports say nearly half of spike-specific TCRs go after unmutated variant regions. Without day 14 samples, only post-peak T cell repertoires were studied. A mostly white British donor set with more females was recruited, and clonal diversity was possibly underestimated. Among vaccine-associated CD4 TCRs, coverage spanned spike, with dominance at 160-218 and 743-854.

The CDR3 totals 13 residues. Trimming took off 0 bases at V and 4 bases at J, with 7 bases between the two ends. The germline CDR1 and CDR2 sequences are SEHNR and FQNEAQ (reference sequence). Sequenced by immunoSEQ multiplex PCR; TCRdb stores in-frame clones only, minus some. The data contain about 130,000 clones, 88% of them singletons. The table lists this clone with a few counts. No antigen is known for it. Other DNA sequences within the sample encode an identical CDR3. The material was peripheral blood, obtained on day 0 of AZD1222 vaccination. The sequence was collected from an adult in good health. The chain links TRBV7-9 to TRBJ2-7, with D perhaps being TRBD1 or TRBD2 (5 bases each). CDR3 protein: CASSLAGGYEQYF. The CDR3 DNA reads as TGTGCCAGCAGCTTAGCTGGGGGATACGAGCAGTACTTC.